This passage covers 28 T cell receptor beta chains from one sample sequenced in a study of shared clonotypes between healthy human individuals (dated by TCRdb to 2020 to 2022). To prepare the library, the immunoSEQ multiplex PCR assay was applied. Drawn from immuneACCESS, this table holds only the in-frame rearrangements with V and J called that TCRdb kept. Clones are partly lost; checked studies trace under half to an unresolved V gene and leave the rest unexplained. The sample data list more than 1.2 million clones, and about 98.5% of these were observed just once. The ten top clones hold under 0.45% of the sample. Sequencing used naive CD4+ T cells sorted from blood. In the paper's terms, the cell subset or site label means: CD45RA+ positively selected. These receptor sequences come from a man aged 25-45 years in good health.

V is TRBV5-1 and J is TRBJ2-3; D not resolved. The CDR3 is 13 residues long. CDR1 is SGHRS, CDR2 YFSETQ, per germline. V was clipped by 2 bases and J by 6 bases, with 10 bases between them. As DNA, the CDR3 is TGCGCCAGCAGCTTATACAACTCCGATACGCAGTATTTT. Protein: CASSLYNSDTQYF.

This clone came up once. This specimen includes other DNA sequences encoding the same CDR3. The rearrangement uses TRBV9 and TRBJ2-3; TRBD2 matches 14 bases. The CDR3 is 15 amino acids. The germline V gene has CDR1 SGDLS and CDR2 YYNGEE. J lost 7 bases, V lost 2 bases, and 3 bases had no gene match. This CDR3 reads CASSVGTSGSNTQYF. The CDR3 nucleotides read TGTGCCAGCAGCGTTGGGACTAGCGGGAGCAATACGCAGTATTTT.

The chain recombines TRBV6-4 with TRBJ1-1; D is perhaps TRBD1 (5 bases). Germline V lookup: CDR1 MRHNA, CDR2 SNTAGT. CDR3 length: 13 amino acids. V dropped 6 bases and J dropped 12 bases, with 20 bases sitting between them. Here the CDR3 DNA reads TGTGCCAGCAGCCAGGGCCTCCCCGGATACACTTTCTTT. Its translation is CASSQGLPGYTFF.

The rearrangement links TRBV2 to TRBJ2-4; a weak D match, TRBD1 (5 bases). From germline, CDR1 is SNHLY and CDR2 FYNNEI. The ends were cut back, 1 base at V and 13 bases at J, with 11 bases in the middle. There are 12 residues in the CDR3. In DNA form, the CDR3 reads TGTGCCAGCAGTGAAGAACAGGACACCCAGTACTTC. This codes for CASSEEQDTQYF.

This rearrangement joins TRBV6-1 to TRBJ1-1; no clear D gene. CDR3 length: 13 amino acids. The V end was cut by 7 bases, the J end by 4 bases, with 13 bases between. Germline CDR1 reads MNHNS; CDR2 reads SASEGT. This CDR3 is CASTLRTGTEAFF. The CDR3 bases are TGTGCCAGCACACTCAGGACGGGCACTGAAGCTTTCTTT.

This chain connects TRBV5-1 to TRBJ2-5; a weak D match, TRBD2 (6 bases). Trimming pared 3 bases from V and 4 bases from J, leaving 10 bases between. CDR1 is SGHRS and CDR2 is YFSETQ in the germline V gene. The CDR3 length is 13 residues. This CDR3 is CASSSRAGETQYF. CDR3 in DNA: TGCGCCAGCAGCTCTCGAGCGGGAGAGACCCAGTACTTC.

This clone was detected only once. The chain has TRBV27 and TRBJ2-3, with D possibly TRBD1 on 5 matching bases. This CDR3 is 14 amino acids long. The V end lost 3 bases, the J end lost 2 bases, and 9 bases lay between the germline ends. CDR1 and CDR2 from the germline V gene are MNHEY and SMNVEV (reference sequence). The CDR3 sequence: CASSFAGNTDTQYF. DNA of the CDR3: TGTGCCAGCAGTTTTGCAGGGAACACAGATACGCAGTATTTT.

Turning to this clone: The same CDR3 also results from other DNA sequences found in this sample. This chain links TRBV9 with TRBJ2-5; the D call may be TRBD1 or TRBD2 (5 bases each). CDR1 is SGDLS, CDR2 YYNGEE, per germline. Deletions cut 0 bases from V and 2 bases from J, with 11 bases between. The CDR3 contains 15 residues. The CDR3 protein is CASSVAGGRQETQYF. CDR3 DNA: TGTGCCAGCAGCGTAGCTGGGGGACGGCAAGAGACCCAGTACTTC. Full variable domain (rest looked up from reference TRBV9 and TRBJ2-5): DSGVTQTPKHLITATGQRVTLRCSPRSGDLSVYWYQQSLDQGLQFLIQYYNGEERAKGNILERFSAQQFPDLHSELNLSSLELGDSALYFCASSVAGGRQETQYFGPGTRLLVL.

The gene calls are TRBV7-3 and TRBJ2-1; D uncertain. The CDR3 is made up of 15 amino acids. V was shortened by 5 bases and J by 4 bases, with 15 bases between the two germline ends. The V gene's germline CDR1 is SGHTA and CDR2 FQGTGA. The CDR3 nucleotides read TGTGCCAGCAGCGCACAGCAAAGTACATACAATGAGCAGTTCTTC. Its translation: CASSAQQSTYNEQFF. Together with reference TRBV7-3 and TRBJ2-1, the CDR3 gives the full variable domain: GAGVSQTPSNKVTEKGKYVELRCDPISGHTALYWYRQSLGQGPEFLIYFQGTGAADDSGLPNDRFFAVRPEGSVSTLKIQRTERGDSAVYLCASSAQQSTYNEQFFGPGTRLTVL.

The V gene is TRBV7-9, the J gene TRBJ1-1; D is ambiguous. The ends were cut back, 3 bases at V and 4 bases at J, with 12 bases in the middle. This CDR3 contains 14 residues. From germline, CDR1 is SEHNR and CDR2 FQNEAQ (reference sequence). CDR3 nucleotide sequence: TGTGCCAGCAGCTTTGGATCAAGTGGCACTGAAGCTTTCTTT. Amino acids: CASSFGSSGTEAFF.

As concerns this clone: Additional DNA sequences in this sample encode the identical CDR3. This chain uses TRBV7-2 with TRBJ2-3, with unresolved D. The CDR3 length is 11 residues. V was cut by 2 bases and J by 3 bases, with 0 bases left in between. Germline CDR1 reads SGHTA; CDR2 reads FQGNSA. Here the CDR3 reads CASSLTDTQYF. The CDR3 nucleotides read TGTGCCAGCAGCTTAACAGATACGCAGTATTTT.

This clone was seen a single time. The rearrangement uses TRBV2 and TRBJ2-3; tentatively, D is TRBD2 (6 bases). CDR1 is SNHLY, CDR2 FYNNEI, per germline. Between the trimmed V and J ends, which lost 3 bases and 8 bases, there was a span of 15 bases. The CDR3 sequence is 14 residues long. CDR3 protein: CASSDGGYLGTQYF. CDR3 nucleotide sequence: TGTGCCAGCAGTGACGGGGGTTACTTAGGTACGCAGTATTTT.

The chain recombines TRBV10-1 with TRBJ2-7; no reliable D call. Germline-derived CDR1 and CDR2 are WNHNN and SYGVQD (reference sequence). This CDR3 contains 12 residues. V was shortened by 6 bases and J by 2 bases, with 8 bases between the two germline ends. As DNA, the CDR3 is TGCGCCAGCAGGACGCCAGCCTACGAGCAGTACTTC. Protein sequence: CASRTPAYEQYF.

In its sample, this clone was seen once. The chain combines TRBV9 with TRBJ1-1; TRBD1 might be the D (6 bases). V lost 3 bases and J lost 0, with 15 bases in between. The CDR3 consists of 16 residues. Germline CDR1 is SGDLS and CDR2 is YYNGEE. CDR3 DNA: TGTGCCAGCAGCGCACAGGGCAAGGGGATGAACACTGAAGCTTTCTTT. Translation: CASSAQGKGMNTEAFF.

V gene TRBV4-1 combines with J gene TRBJ2-7; TRBD2 might be the D (6 bases). The CDR3 consists of 15 residues. From germline, CDR1 is MGHRA and CDR2 YSYEKL. Between the trimmed V and J ends, which lost 1 base and 2 bases, there was a span of 12 bases. CDR3 in amino acids: CASSQAGRGPYEQYF. CDR3 in DNA: TGCGCCAGCAGCCAAGCAGGGCGGGGACCCTACGAGCAGTACTTC.

This chain uses TRBV29-1 with TRBJ2-5; no reliable D call. The V gene's germline CDR1 is SQVTM and CDR2 ANQGSEA. With 4 bases removed from V and 5 bases from J, the gap between germline ends came to 5 bases. This CDR3 is built from 10 residues. CDR3 nucleotides: TGCAGCGTTGCCGACGAGACCCAGTACTTC. Translating it yields CSVADETQYF.

This clone was seen only once. The chain links TRBV5-1 to TRBJ2-1, with D hard to call. V was shortened by 3 bases and J by 6 bases, with 7 bases between the two germline ends. The germline gives CDR1 SGHRS, CDR2 YFSETQ. The CDR3 has 12 amino acids. CDR3 nucleotides: TGCGCCAGCAGCTACCCCGCCAATGAGCAGTTCTTC. Its translation is CASSYPANEQFF. The full variable domain, with the rest looked up from reference TRBV5-1 and TRBJ2-1, is KAGVTQTPRYLIKTRGQQVTLSCSPISGHRSVSWYQQTPGQGLQFLFEYFSETQRNKGNFPGRFSGRQFSNSRSEMNVSTLELGDSALYLCASSYPANEQFFGPGTRLTVL.

The rearrangement uses TRBV6-5 and TRBJ2-5, with 7 bases fitting TRBD2. The germline gives CDR1 MNHEY, CDR2 SVGAGI. V lost 6 bases and J lost 5; bases outside the gene matches: 9. This CDR3 is 14 amino acids long. The CDR3 reads CASRLIAGRETQYF. The CDR3 DNA is TGTGCCAGCAGGTTAATAGCGGGTAGGGAGACCCAGTACTTC.

Note on this clone: Other DNA sequences within the sample encode an identical CDR3. The chain joins TRBV6-5 to TRBJ2-1, with 12 bases aligning to TRBD2. The CDR3 extends over 15 amino acids. The junction had 4 bases not matched to a gene; V was cut back by 3 bases and J by 7 bases. The V gene's germline CDR1 is MNHEY and CDR2 SVGAGI. The CDR3 nucleotides are TGTGCCAGCAGTTATTCGGGACTAGCGGGTAATGAGCAGTTCTTC. It encodes CASSYSGLAGNEQFF.

The chain recombines TRBV28 with TRBJ2-7, with TRBD2 matching 9 bases. Germline assignment: CDR1 MDHEN and CDR2 SYDVKM. The CDR3 extends over 15 amino acids. V was clipped by 6 bases and J by 0 bases; unmatched bases: 6. The DNA for the CDR3 is TGTGCCAGCAGGGGGAGCGGGGGGAGCTCCTACGAGCAGTACTTC. It specifies CASRGSGGSSYEQYF.

The rearrangement joins TRBV10-3 to TRBJ2-3; D is possibly TRBD2 (6 bases). Per germline, CDR1 ENHRY and CDR2 SYGVKD. This CDR3 spans 12 amino acids. The ends were cut back, 9 bases at V and 4 bases at J, with 11 bases in the middle. The CDR3 DNA sequence: TGTGCCATACGGAGGGAGGCAGATACGCAGTATTTT. It specifies CAIRREADTQYF.

J is TRBJ2-3 and V is TRBV20-1; no definite D call. This CDR3 is built from 11 residues. V lost 5 bases and J 6 bases, leaving 9 bases between the germline ends. Germline CDR1 reads DFQATT; CDR2 reads SNEGSKA (reference sequence). The CDR3: CSAPIVDTQYF. In nucleotides, the CDR3 is TGCAGTGCTCCGATCGTGGATACGCAGTATTTT.

The chain couples TRBV11-3 to TRBJ1-1; D remains unclear. Trimming removed 6 bases from V and 3 bases from J, with 14 bases in between. CDR3 length equals 14 residues. Germline values: CDR1 SGHNT, CDR2 YENEEA. The CDR3 nucleotides read TGTGCCAGCAGGGGTCCATCGACTGACACTGAAGCTTTCTTT. Its translation: CASRGPSTDTEAFF.

The J gene is TRBJ2-5, the V gene TRBV7-2; the D is unclear. This CDR3 contains 15 residues. V lost 5 bases and J 1 base, leaving 14 bases between the germline ends. Germline CDR1 is SGHTA and CDR2 is FQGNSA. CDR3 amino acids: CASSAGLSVQETQYF. In DNA form, the CDR3 reads TGTGCCAGCAGCGCAGGCTTGTCTGTCCAAGAGACCCAGTACTTC.

A note on this clone: The junction departs from germline at one end; a sequencing error may be responsible. This chain connects TRBV7-6 to TRBJ2-3; 8 nucleotides align to TRBD2. The germline CDR1 and CDR2 sequences are SGHVS and FNYEAQ. The CDR3 runs to 12 residues. CDR3 sequence reads: CASRSTSATVVF. DNA of the CDR3: TGTGCCAGCAGATCGACTAGCGCGACGGTTGTTTTT.

The chain is built from TRBV11-3 and TRBJ2-7; 9 bases map to TRBD1. Germline V gene sequence: CDR1 SGHNT, CDR2 YENEEA. V trimming: 3 bases; J trimming: 5 bases; junction bases outside the gene matches: 5. This CDR3 spans 14 amino acids. CDR3 residues: CASSFGGQGNEQYF. The CDR3 DNA is TGTGCCAGCAGCTTTGGGGGACAGGGAAACGAGCAGTACTTC.

V gene TRBV11-1 combines with J gene TRBJ2-7; D not resolved. Germline-derived CDR1 and CDR2 are SGHAT and FQDESV (reference sequence). This CDR3 spans 15 amino acids. V was clipped by 8 bases and J by 0 bases, with 17 bases between them. CDR3 residues: CASSLLGLISYEQYF. CDR3 DNA sequence: TGTGCCAGCTCCCTTTTGGGTCTCATCTCCTACGAGCAGTACTTC.

Concerning this clone: This specimen includes other DNA sequences encoding the same CDR3. V gene TRBV5-1 combines with J gene TRBJ1-2; a weak D match, TRBD1 (5 bases). This CDR3 has 14 residues. Germline CDR1 is SGHRS and CDR2 is YFSETQ. Deletions cut 4 bases from V and 2 bases from J, with 12 bases between. The CDR3 sequence: CASSRTGTNYGYTF. CDR3 in DNA: TGCGCCAGCAGCCGGACCGGGACGAACTATGGCTACACCTTC.